This T cell receptor beta chain was identified in a study of blood T cell repertoires in COVID-19. The overall study: Samples came from the United States, Italy and Spain, spanning acute and convalescent COVID-19.

The CDR3 spans 15 residues. Germline lookup yields CDR1 GTSNPN and CDR2 SVGIG (reference sequence). Trimming at V came to 2 bases and at J to 7 bases, leaving 9 bases not matched to a gene. Per the original methods: The assay estimated nucleated cells by amplifying reference gene primers. The data were produced by immunoSEQ multiplex PCR, yet TCRdb's version contains in-frame clones alone and is incomplete. The V and J calls and clone size are taken from that table; D and trimming were inferred from the DNA. The profile shows under 350,000 clones, 90% of them singletons. Sequencing was performed on PBMCs or T cells enriched from blood (not recorded which). This TCR was recovered from a man aged 60-69 years who had recovered from COVID-19. The chain links TRBV30 to TRBJ1-4, with TRBD1 matching 8 bases. The CDR3 spells CAWSPHWTGSEKLFF. The CDR3 coding sequence is TGTGCCTGGAGTCCCCATTGGACAGGGAGTGAAAAACTGTTTTTT.